This T cell receptor beta chain was captured by sequencing in a study of T cell responses to AZD1222 COVID-19 vaccine. About the study: The analysis combined second doses at about 4 or about 12 weeks.

V gave up 3 bases and J gave up 7 bases; unmatched junction bases: 8. Germline loops: CDR1 MDHEN, CDR2 SYDVKM. CDR3 length equals 15 residues. Sequencing used immunoSEQ multiplex PCR; TCRdb keeps in-frame clones, though not all of them. The sample lists 90,000 to 150,000 clones, approximately 91% occurring once. The TCR sequence derives from an adult in good health. The rearrangement links TRBV28 to TRBJ2-1; 8 nucleotides agree with TRBD2. The source was peripheral blood, collected on day 0 of AZD1222 vaccination. In nucleotides, the CDR3 is TGTGCCAGCAGTTTCTTAGCGGGATCAGTGAATGAGCAGTTCTTC. This sequence encodes CASSFLAGSVNEQFF.